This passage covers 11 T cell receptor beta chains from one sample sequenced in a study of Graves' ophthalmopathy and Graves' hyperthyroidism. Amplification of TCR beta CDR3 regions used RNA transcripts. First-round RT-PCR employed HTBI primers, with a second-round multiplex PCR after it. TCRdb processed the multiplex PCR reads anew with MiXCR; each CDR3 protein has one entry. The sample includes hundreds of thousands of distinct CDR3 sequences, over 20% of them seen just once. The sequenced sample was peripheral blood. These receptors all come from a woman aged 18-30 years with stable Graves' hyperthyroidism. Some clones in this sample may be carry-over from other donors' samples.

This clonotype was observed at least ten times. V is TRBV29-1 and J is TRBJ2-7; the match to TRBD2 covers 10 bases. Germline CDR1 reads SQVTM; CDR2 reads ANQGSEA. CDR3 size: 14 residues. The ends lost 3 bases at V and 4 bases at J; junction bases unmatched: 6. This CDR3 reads CSVDWGTSEYEQYF. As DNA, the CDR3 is TGCAGCGTTGATTGGGGGACTAGCGAGTACGAGCAGTACTTC.

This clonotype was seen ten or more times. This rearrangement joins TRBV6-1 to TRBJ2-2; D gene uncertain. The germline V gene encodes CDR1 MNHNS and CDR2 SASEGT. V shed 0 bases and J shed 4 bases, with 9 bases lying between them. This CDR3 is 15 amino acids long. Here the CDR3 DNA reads TGTGCCAGCAGTGAAGCGGCAGACGGCACCGGGGAGCTGTTTTTT. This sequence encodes CASSEAADGTGELFF.

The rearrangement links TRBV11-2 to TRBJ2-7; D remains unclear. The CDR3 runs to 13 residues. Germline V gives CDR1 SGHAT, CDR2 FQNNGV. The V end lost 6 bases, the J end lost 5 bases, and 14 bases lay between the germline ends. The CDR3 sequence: CASRSTLGDEQYF. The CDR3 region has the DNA TGTGCCAGCAGATCCACCCTGGGCGACGAGCAGTACTTC.

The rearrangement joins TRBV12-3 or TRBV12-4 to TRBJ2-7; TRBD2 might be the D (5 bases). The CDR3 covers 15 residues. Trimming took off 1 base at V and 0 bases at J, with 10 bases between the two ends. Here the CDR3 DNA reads TGTGCCAGCAGTTTAGAGGTAGGGAGCTCCTACGAGCAGTACTTC. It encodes CASSLEVGSSYEQYF.

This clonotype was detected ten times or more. This chain's CDR3 is CASSETDGNSPLHF. The CDR3, as DNA: TGTGCCAGCAGTGAAACGGATGGGAATTCACCCCTCCACTTT. V and J are TRBV6-1 and TRBJ1-6; D unresolved. The germline CDR1 and CDR2 sequences are MNHNS and SASEGT. V was cut by 2 bases and J by 7 bases, with 9 bases left in between. The CDR3 is 14 residues long.

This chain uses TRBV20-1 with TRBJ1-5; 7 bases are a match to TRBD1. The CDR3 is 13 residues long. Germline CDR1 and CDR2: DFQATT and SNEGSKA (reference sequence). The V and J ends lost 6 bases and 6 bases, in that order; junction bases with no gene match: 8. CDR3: CSAISQGGQPQHF. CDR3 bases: TGCAGTGCCATCAGCCAGGGGGGTCAGCCCCAGCATTTT.

This CDR3 reads CATSTGTGYEQYF. DNA of the CDR3: TGTGCCACCAGCACGGGGACAGGTTACGAGCAGTACTTC. V is TRBV15 and J is TRBJ2-7; 8 nucleotides align to TRBD1. This CDR3 comprises 13 residues. J was trimmed by 4 bases and V by 4 bases; bases with no gene match: 3. The germline gives CDR1 LNHNV, CDR2 YYDKDF (reference sequence).

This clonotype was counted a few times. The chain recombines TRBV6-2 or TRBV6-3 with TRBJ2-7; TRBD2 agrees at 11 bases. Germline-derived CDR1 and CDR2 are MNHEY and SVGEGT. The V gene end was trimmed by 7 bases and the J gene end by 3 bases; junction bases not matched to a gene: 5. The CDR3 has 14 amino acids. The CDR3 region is CASTLGLAVYEQYF. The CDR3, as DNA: TGTGCCAGCACCTTGGGACTAGCGGTCTACGAGCAGTACTTC.

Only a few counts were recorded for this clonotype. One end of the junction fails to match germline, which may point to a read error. The CDR3 is CASSDPSGRPSF. The CDR3 DNA reads as TGTGCCAGCAGTGACCCTAGCGGCCGCCCCTCGTTC. The rearrangement joins TRBV6-2 or TRBV6-3 to TRBJ2-5, with 7 positions matching TRBD2. This CDR3 comprises 12 residues. The germline gives CDR1 MNHEY, CDR2 SVGEGT.

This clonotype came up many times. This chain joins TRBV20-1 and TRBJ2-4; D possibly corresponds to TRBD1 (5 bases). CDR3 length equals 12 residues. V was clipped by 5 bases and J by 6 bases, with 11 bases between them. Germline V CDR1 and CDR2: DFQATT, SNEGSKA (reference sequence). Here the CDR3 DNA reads TGCAGTGCTCCTGGGCAGGGAAACATTCAGTACTTC. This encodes CSAPGQGNIQYF.

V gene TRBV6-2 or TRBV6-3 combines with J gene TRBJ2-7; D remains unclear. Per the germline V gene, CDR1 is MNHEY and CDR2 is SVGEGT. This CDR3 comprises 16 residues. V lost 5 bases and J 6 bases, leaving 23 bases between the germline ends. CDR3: CASSIHPWTLKSEQYF. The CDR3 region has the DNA TGTGCCAGCAGTATTCACCCTTGGACGCTAAAATCCGAGCAGTACTTC.